This T cell receptor (beta chain) is from a study of chemoradiotherapy in HPV16-positive cancers. Data came from immunoSEQ multiplex PCR; TCRdb stores just in-frame clones and leaves some out. In the table there are about 35,000 clones, around 92% of which are singletons. Germline V CDR1 and CDR2: MNHEY, SVGAGI. Trimming shortened V by 2 bases and J by 1 base, and 8 bases separated the two germline ends. This CDR3 region has 14 residues. Only one count was recorded for this clone. This sequence joins TRBV6-5 and TRBJ2-5; no clear D. The TCR was taken from a human donor with HPV-associated anogenital cancer. The specimen comprised blood, sampled from a patient who underwent chemoradiotherapy. The CDR3 DNA reads as TGTGCCAGCAGTTACGGCCGCGGCCAAGAGACCCAGTACTTC. Its protein is CASSYGRGQETQYF.